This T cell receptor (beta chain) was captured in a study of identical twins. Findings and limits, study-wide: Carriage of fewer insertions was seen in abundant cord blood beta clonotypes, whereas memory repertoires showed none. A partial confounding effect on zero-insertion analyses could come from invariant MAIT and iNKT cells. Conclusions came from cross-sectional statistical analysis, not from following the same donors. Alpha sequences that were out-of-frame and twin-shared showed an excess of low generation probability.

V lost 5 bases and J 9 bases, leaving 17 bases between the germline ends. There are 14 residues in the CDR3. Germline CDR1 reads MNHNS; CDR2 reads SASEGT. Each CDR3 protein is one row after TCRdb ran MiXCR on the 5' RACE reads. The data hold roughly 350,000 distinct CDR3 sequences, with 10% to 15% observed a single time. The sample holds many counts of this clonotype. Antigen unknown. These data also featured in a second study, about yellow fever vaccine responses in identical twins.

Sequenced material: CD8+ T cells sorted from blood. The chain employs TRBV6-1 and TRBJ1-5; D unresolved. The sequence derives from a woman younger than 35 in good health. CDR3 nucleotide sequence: TGTGCCAGCAGTATGGACGGGGTGAACGCGCCCCAGCATTTT. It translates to CASSMDGVNAPQHF.